One and the same sample provided the 2 T cell receptor beta chains below, sequenced in a study of T cell responses to AZD1222 COVID-19 vaccine. Profiled with immunoSEQ multiplex PCR; TCRdb holds only in-frame clones, not every one. The data show about 120,000 clones, 85% to 90% seen once. The sample was peripheral blood, taken 28 days after the second AZD1222 dose. These receptors were taken from an adult who received the AZD1222 COVID-19 vaccine.

This rearrangement joins TRBV5-1 to TRBJ2-6; 7 bases fit TRBD1. The CDR3 is made up of 15 amino acids. With V trimmed by 2 bases and J by 3 bases, 2 bases remained unmatched. Germline V gene sequence: CDR1 SGHRS, CDR2 YFSETQ. The CDR3 loop reads CASSFQGVGANVLTF. In nucleotides, the CDR3 is TGCGCCAGCAGCTTCCAGGGGGTTGGGGCCAACGTCCTGACTTTC.

The V and J genes are TRBV5-3 and TRBJ1-2; no firm D call. TRBV5-3 is placed among ORFs of uncertain function. There are 13 residues in the CDR3. The V end lost 6 bases, the J end lost 7 bases, and 16 bases lay between the germline ends. CDR3 DNA: TGTGCCAGAAAGCCTGAGGGTAGTTGTGGCTACACCTTC. Its protein is CARKPEGSCGYTF.